The present T cell receptor (beta chain) was sequenced within a study of blood T cells in healthy people across ages. Study conclusions and caveats: Both naive CD4+ cell counts and diversity were greater in long-lived donors than in aged donors.

Alongside a J-beta primer mix, a sample-barcoded 5' primer served in a second PCR lasting 7 to 11 cycles. TCRdb recomputed calls from the 5' RACE reads with MiXCR, one row per CDR3 protein. Among roughly 680,000 distinct CDR3 sequences listed, approximately 52% were seen once. CDR3 length: 14 amino acids. Per germline, CDR1 SGHTA and CDR2 FQGNSA. Trimming pared 5 bases from V and 5 bases from J, leaving 12 bases between. There are a few counts of this clonotype. Antigen unknown. The V and J genes are TRBV7-2 and TRBJ2-2; D is unresolved. The clonotype comes from a woman older than 75 in good health. Sample: blood. The CDR3 bases are TGTGCCAGCAGCCTATCCGCCGGTACCGGGGAGCTGTTTTTT. It yields the protein CASSLSAGTGELFF.